The next 27 T cell receptor beta chains were all read from a single sample in a study of CD8 T cells in ankylosing spondylitis. Study-wide points: Several highly homologous variants formed a TCR beta motif that appeared characteristic of ankylosing spondylitis blood.

Antigen specificity for these receptors is unknown. TCRdb ran MiXCR on the 5' RACE reads and lists one entry per CDR3 protein. The data contain more than 600,000 distinct CDR3 sequences, around 19% of them seen just once; the ten biggest clones take up around 20%. The sample consisted of blood, either unsorted or a sorted T cell fraction (not recorded which). These receptors all come from a male donor with ankylosing spondylitis.

This clonotype has more than one count but fewer than ten. V is TRBV12-5 and J is TRBJ2-3, with TRBD2 matching 7 bases. The CDR3 extends over 17 amino acids. Germline CDR1 is LGHNT and CDR2 is FRNRAP. The V gene end was trimmed by 7 bases and the J gene end by 0 bases; junction bases not matched to a gene: 13. CDR3 coding DNA: TGTGCTAGTGCCCAGGGAGCGGGGCCCACTAGCACAGATACGCAGTATTTT. This translates into CASAQGAGPTSTDTQYF.

This chain uses TRBV25-1 with TRBJ2-5; D is undetermined. V lost 5 bases, J lost 4 bases, and 11 bases lay in between. Looked up from germline, CDR1 is MGHDK and CDR2 is SYGVNS. The CDR3 contains 13 residues. The CDR3: CASSPTGIETQYF. The CDR3 nucleotides are TGTGCCAGCAGTCCAACGGGCATAGAGACCCAGTACTTC.

V and J are TRBV2 and TRBJ2-5; 13 bases fit TRBD2. Germline-derived CDR1 and CDR2 are SNHLY and FYNNEI. CDR3 length: 15 residues. The V gene end was trimmed by 7 bases and the J gene end by 5 bases; junction bases not matched to a gene: 7. CDR3 nucleotide sequence: TGTGCCAGCACCCTCACTAGCGGGGGGGCCGAGACCCAGTACTTC. Protein product: CASTLTSGGAETQYF.

The chain recombines TRBV7-3 with TRBJ2-1; D might be TRBD2 (7 bases). CDR3 length: 14 amino acids. Germline CDR1 SGHTA, CDR2 FQGTGA. With 5 bases removed from V and 8 bases from J, the gap between germline ends came to 16 bases. CDR3 nucleotide sequence: TGTGCCAGCAGCCGCAAGGGGGGGCTTGATGAGCAGTTCTTC. Its protein product is CASSRKGGLDEQFF.

This chain links TRBV15 with TRBJ2-1, with D possibly being TRBD1 (5 bases). Trimming took 6 bases from V and 5 from J, leaving 8 bases between them. Per germline, CDR1 LNHNV and CDR2 YYDKDF (reference sequence). The CDR3 has 12 amino acids. The DNA for the CDR3 is TGTGCCACCAGACAGGTGAACAATGAGCAGTTCTTC. As protein: CATRQVNNEQFF.

V usage is TRBV7-2 and J usage is TRBJ2-7, with 8 bases that match TRBD2. Trimming removed 2 bases from V and 6 bases from J; junction bases left unmatched: 6. The V gene's germline CDR1 is SGHTA and CDR2 FQGNSA. The CDR3 has 14 residues. CDR3 nucleotide sequence: TGTGCCAGCAGCTTAATGGGGACTAGTCTCGAGCAGTACTTC. Protein: CASSLMGTSLEQYF.

This clonotype has at least ten counts. The chain recombines TRBV5-1 with TRBJ2-1, with 7 bases that match TRBD2. CDR3 length equals 16 residues. The germline V gene has CDR1 SGHRS and CDR2 YFSETQ. After removal of 0 bases from V and 0 bases from J, the junction contained 3 bases not matched to a gene. This CDR3 reads CASSLAGGSSYNEQFF. In DNA form, the CDR3 reads TGCGCCAGCAGCTTGGCCGGGGGGAGCTCCTACAATGAGCAGTTCTTC. Looking up the rest from reference TRBV5-1 and TRBJ2-1 gives the full variable domain: KAGVTQTPRYLIKTRGQQVTLSCSPISGHRSVSWYQQTPGQGLQFLFEYFSETQRNKGNFPGRFSGRQFSNSRSEMNVSTLELGDSALYLCASSLAGGSSYNEQFFGPGTRLTVL.

The rearrangement links TRBV20-1 to TRBJ1-5; D perhaps matches TRBD1 (6 bases). The V end lost 3 bases, the J end lost 7 bases, and 19 bases lay between the germline ends. The CDR3 is 15 amino acids. Germline-derived CDR1 and CDR2 are DFQATT and SNEGSKA (reference sequence). For the CDR3, the DNA is TGCAGTGCTAGGTTTGGGTCAGGGGTTGGCCAGCCCCAGCATTTT. It codes for CSARFGSGVGQPQHF.

The V call is TRBV7-8, the J call TRBJ1-1; no clear D gene. Germline V CDR1 and CDR2: SGHVS, FQNEAQ. Trimming left V 0 bases short and J 6 bases short, with 11 bases between. There are 14 residues in the CDR3. The chain's CDR3 is CASSLAQVQAEAFF. CDR3 DNA: TGTGCCAGCAGCTTAGCGCAGGTTCAGGCTGAAGCTTTCTTT.

The chain carries TRBV4-3 and TRBJ2-1, with unresolved D. CDR1 is LGHNA, CDR2 YSLEER, per germline. Between the trimmed V and J ends, which lost 3 bases and 8 bases, there was a span of 17 bases. The CDR3 sequence is 15 residues long. This chain's CDR3 is CASSQRIGPDHEQFF. CDR3 nucleotides: TGCGCCAGCAGCCAGAGGATAGGACCCGACCATGAGCAGTTCTTC.

This chain connects TRBV20-1 to TRBJ2-3; TRBD2 matches 7 bases. Trimming removed 3 bases from V and 6 bases from J; junction bases left unmatched: 15. CDR1 is DFQATT and CDR2 is SNEGSKA in the germline V gene (reference sequence). The CDR3 sequence is 16 residues long. The CDR3 is CSASIWLADAGDTQYF. The CDR3 DNA is TGCAGTGCTAGTATATGGCTAGCGGACGCGGGGGATACGCAGTATTTT.

This clonotype was counted only a few times. The gene calls are TRBV7-3 and TRBJ2-7; D tentatively reads TRBD1 or TRBD2 (5 bases each). The CDR3 length is 15 residues. Trimming cost V 3 bases and J 4 bases, with 16 bases left between them. Germline V lookup: CDR1 SGHTA, CDR2 FQGTGA. The CDR3 region is CASSLAGTREYEQYF. CDR3 coding DNA: TGTGCCAGCAGCTTGGCCGGGACGAGGGAGTACGAGCAGTACTTC.

The rearrangement uses TRBV11-2 and TRBJ2-1; 10 bases fit TRBD1. The CDR3 contains 14 residues. Trimming took 8 bases from V and 3 from J; bases not matched to a gene: 4. CDR1 and CDR2 from the germline V gene are SGHAT and FQNNGV. CDR3: CASGDRGLYNEQFF. The DNA for the CDR3 is TGTGCCAGCGGCGACAGGGGGCTCTACAATGAGCAGTTCTTC.

A few counts support this clonotype. The V gene is TRBV9, the J gene TRBJ1-4, with D tentatively TRBD1 (6 bases). This CDR3 comprises 18 residues. Germline-derived CDR1 and CDR2 are SGDLS and YYNGEE. V was shortened by 4 bases and J by 0 bases, with 19 bases between the two germline ends. The CDR3 DNA is TGTGCCAGCAGCCCCAGGCAGGGGCTTGGTGCAACTAATGAAAAACTGTTTTTT. Encoded protein: CASSPRQGLGATNEKLFF.

V is TRBV5-6 and J is TRBJ2-7; D unclear. TRBJ2-1 explains the end of the DNA better; the J call may be wrong. Germline loops: CDR1 SGHDT, CDR2 YYEEEE. CDR3 length equals 14 residues. The CDR3 reads CASGPVVGGYEQFF. CDR3 DNA sequence: TGTGCCAGCGGCCCCGTGGTCGGCGGCTACGAACAGTTCTTC.

The rearrangement joins TRBV11-2 to TRBJ1-4, with TRBD1 identical over 8 bases. Germline V gene lookup returns CDR1 SGHAT and CDR2 FQNNGV. Losses at the gene ends were 1 base for V and 6 bases for J; bases not matched to a gene: 4. The CDR3 is made up of 15 amino acids. Here the CDR3 reads CASSLGQGKDEKLFF. CDR3 coding DNA: TGTGCCAGCAGCTTAGGACAGGGGAAGGATGAAAAACTGTTTTTT.

CDR3 in DNA: TGTGCCTGGAGTGGACTAGCGGCCAATGAGCAGTTCTTC. Translated: CAWSGLAANEQFF. The chain carries TRBV30 and TRBJ2-1; 9 bases agree with TRBD2. The junction had 1 base not matched to a gene; V was cut back by 1 base and J by 6 bases. The CDR3 has 13 residues. Germline-derived CDR1 and CDR2 are GTSNPN and SVGIG (reference sequence).

This clonotype was recorded a few times. This chain connects TRBV5-1 to TRBJ2-3, with D unclear. The V gene lost 1 base and the J gene lost 4 bases, with 10 bases spanning the gap. Germline-derived CDR1 and CDR2 are SGHRS and YFSETQ. The CDR3 consists of 14 residues. In nucleotides, the CDR3 is TGCGCCAGCAGCTTGACCGTGGGTTCAGATACGCAGTATTTT. Residues: CASSLTVGSDTQYF.

The sample holds a few counts of this clonotype. The CDR3 spells CASSQSTGLGSGNTIYF. The CDR3 nucleotides are TGTGCCAGCAGCCAATCGACAGGGTTGGGCTCTGGAAACACCATATATTTT. The chain employs TRBV4-2 and TRBJ1-3; 7 bases fit TRBD1. The CDR3 extends over 17 amino acids. Germline V gene lookup returns CDR1 LGHNA and CDR2 YNFKEQ. The V and J ends lost 2 bases and 0 bases, in that order; junction bases with no gene match: 7.

In DNA, the CDR3 is TGTGCCATCAGTGGTGGAGAGGGTAGAGGCTACACCTTC. It specifies CAISGGEGRGYTF. J is TRBJ1-2 and V is TRBV10-3; no reliable D call. The CDR3 spans 13 residues. V lost 4 bases to trimming and J lost 8 bases, with 14 bases between them. The V gene's germline CDR1 is ENHRY and CDR2 SYGVKD.

The rearrangement joins TRBV12-3 or TRBV12-4 to TRBJ2-3; 8 nucleotides match TRBD2. The CDR3 runs 16 residues. The V gene end was trimmed by 7 bases and the J gene end by 0 bases; junction bases not matched to a gene: 9. This CDR3 reads CASTPLAGFSTDTQYF. The CDR3, as DNA: TGTGCCAGCACCCCCCTAGCGGGTTTTAGCACAGATACGCAGTATTTT.

The chain uses TRBV20-1 and TRBJ1-1, with D perhaps TRBD1 (5 bases). This CDR3 has 14 amino acids. Germline V gene sequence: CDR1 DFQATT, CDR2 SNEGSKA (reference sequence). The ends were cut back, 3 bases at V and 3 bases at J, with 14 bases in the middle. For the CDR3, the DNA is TGCAGTGCTAGTCCGTCCCCAGGGCACACTGAAGCTTTCTTT. The encoded protein is CSASPSPGHTEAFF.

This clonotype has just a few counts. The chain couples TRBV4-2 to TRBJ2-4; 8 bases line up with TRBD1. CDR1 is LGHNA and CDR2 is YNFKEQ in the germline V gene. With 4 bases clipped from V and 6 bases from J, the junction kept 5 bases outside the gene matches. This CDR3 contains 14 residues. The CDR3 protein is CASSPTGERNIQYF. The CDR3 nucleotides are TGTGCCAGCAGCCCGACAGGGGAAAGAAACATTCAGTACTTC.

This clonotype was counted a few times. The chain couples TRBV11-2 to TRBJ1-1; D is unresolved. This CDR3 spans 14 amino acids. The V end was cut by 6 bases, the J end by 2 bases, with 13 bases between. Germline V gene sequence: CDR1 SGHAT, CDR2 FQNNGV. The CDR3: CASRTPGSNTEAFF. CDR3 DNA: TGTGCCAGCAGAACCCCCGGGAGTAACACTGAAGCTTTCTTT.

This clonotype was seen repeatedly, ten times or more. The gene calls are TRBV4-1 and TRBJ1-5; D not certain. CDR1 MGHRA and CDR2 YSYEKL come from the germline V gene. The CDR3 runs to 16 residues. V lost 4 bases and J 4 bases, leaving 17 bases between the germline ends. As DNA, the CDR3 is TGCGCCAGCAGCCTAGGACTGGGATCCGTAAATCAGCCCCAGCATTTT. The encoded protein is CASSLGLGSVNQPQHF.

This clonotype has ten or more counts. The rearrangement joins TRBV20-1 to TRBJ2-7; 10 bases align to TRBD1. J gave up 0 bases and V 4 bases, and 6 bases lay outside the gene matches. The CDR3 length is 15 residues. Germline V lookup: CDR1 DFQATT, CDR2 SNEGSKA (reference sequence). The CDR3 DNA is TGCAGTGCTAAAGGGACAGGGGCCTTCTCCTACGAGCAGTACTTC. Translation: CSAKGTGAFSYEQYF.

This clonotype turned up a few times. The V gene is TRBV28, the J gene TRBJ2-5, with 9 bases lining up with TRBD1. The CDR3 is 15 amino acids. Germline values: CDR1 MDHEN, CDR2 SYDVKM. The J segment lost 0 bases and the V segment lost 4 bases, leaving 3 bases of the junction unmatched. CDR3 nucleotides: TGTGCCAGCAGTTCCGGGACAGGGCACCAAGAGACCCAGTACTTC. Protein: CASSSGTGHQETQYF.